What follows are 17 T cell receptor beta chains derived from one specimen sequenced in a study of Graves' ophthalmopathy and Graves' hyperthyroidism. For repertoire sequencing, the TCR beta CDR3 regions were amplified from RNA transcripts. RT-PCR was first run with HTBI primers, then multiplex PCR in a second round. TCRdb processed the multiplex PCR reads anew with MiXCR; each CDR3 protein has one entry. The repertoire includes about 740,000 distinct CDR3 sequences, 35% to 50% of them detected once, and about 40% sits in the top ten. What was sequenced was peripheral blood. The receptors were gathered from an adult man with Graves' ophthalmopathy.

The chain couples TRBV15 to TRBJ2-2; a possible D gene is TRBD2 (6 bases). There are 16 residues in the CDR3. V shed 0 bases and J shed 3 bases, with 11 bases lying between them. Germline lookup yields CDR1 LNHNV and CDR2 YYDKDF (reference sequence). The CDR3 protein is CATSRERGGYTGELFF. The CDR3 DNA follows: TGTGCCACCAGCAGAGAGCGGGGAGGATACACCGGGGAGCTGTTTTTT.

This clonotype was seen repeatedly, ten times or more. As DNA, the CDR3 is TGTGCCAGCAGTGAGACAGTAGAAAGCTACGAGCAGTACTTC. Protein: CASSETVESYEQYF. The chain couples TRBV25-1 to TRBJ2-7, with a possible D match to TRBD1 (5 bases). The CDR3 contains 14 residues. The V end lost 3 bases, the J end lost 3 bases, and 12 bases lay between the germline ends. Germline values: CDR1 MGHDK, CDR2 SYGVNS.

Many counts were recorded for this clonotype. V and J are TRBV7-9 and TRBJ2-2; no clear D gene. Between the trimmed V and J ends, which lost 2 bases and 0 bases, there was a span of 7 bases. The CDR3 is 15 amino acids. CDR1 is SEHNR, CDR2 FQNEAQ, per germline (reference sequence). The CDR3 region has the DNA TGTGCCAGCAGCTTACCCGTGACGAACACCGGGGAGCTGTTTTTT. This encodes CASSLPVTNTGELFF.

This clonotype was observed at least ten times. The rearrangement uses TRBV11-2 and TRBJ2-7, with TRBD2 as a possible D gene (5 bases). The V end lost 7 bases, the J end lost 5 bases, and 15 bases lay between the germline ends. Germline assignment: CDR1 SGHAT and CDR2 FQNNGV. The CDR3 is 13 residues long. The CDR3 nucleotides read TGTGCCAGCACCTCCGGGGTGGTCGACGAGCAGTACTTC. Translation: CASTSGVVDEQYF.

This clonotype was recorded many times. The chain employs TRBV7-2 and TRBJ1-2, with D uncertain. Germline CDR1 and CDR2: SGHTA and FQGNSA. CDR3 length equals 14 residues. V lost 1 base to trimming and J lost 7 bases, with 13 bases between them. The CDR3 region is CASSLEQMGFGYTF. The CDR3 DNA sequence: TGTGCCAGCAGCTTAGAACAAATGGGGTTTGGCTACACCTTC.

There are a few counts of this clonotype. This chain connects TRBV12-3 or TRBV12-4 to TRBJ1-3, with 8 bases lining up with TRBD1. With 7 bases clipped from V and 1 base from J, the junction kept 12 bases outside the gene matches. This CDR3 is built from 17 residues. CDR3 bases: TGTGCCAGCACTACGGACAGGGAACTAACTTCTGGAAACACCATATATTTT. It yields the protein CASTTDRELTSGNTIYF.

This clonotype was seen a handful of times. The chain has TRBV25-1 and TRBJ2-7, with no clear D. Trimming took 3 bases from V and 1 from J, leaving 7 bases between them. The CDR3 is 13 amino acids. Per germline, CDR1 MGHDK and CDR2 SYGVNS. The CDR3 sequence is CASSDPFSYEQYF. The CDR3 coding sequence is TGTGCCAGCAGTGATCCGTTTTCCTACGAGCAGTACTTC.

V gene TRBV10-3 combines with J gene TRBJ1-5; TRBD1 might be the D (6 bases). The CDR3 runs 18 residues. Germline V gene data show CDR1 as ENHRY and CDR2 as SYGVKD. The V end was cut by 10 bases, the J end by 3 bases, with 28 bases between. The CDR3: CATTRGDSRTDTNQPQHF. DNA for the CDR3: TGTGCCACCACCAGGGGCGATTCCCGGACAGATACCAATCAGCCCCAGCATTTT.

The CDR3 region is CASSSGTVSTDTQYF. CDR3 in DNA: TGTGCCAGCAGCTCCGGGACAGTAAGCACAGATACGCAGTATTTT. This chain uses TRBV7-9 with TRBJ2-3, with 7 nucleotides matching TRBD1. The V and J ends lost 4 bases and 0 bases, in that order; junction bases with no gene match: 4. Germline V lookup: CDR1 SEHNR, CDR2 FQNEAQ (reference sequence). The CDR3 sequence is 15 residues long.

This clonotype was recorded many times. This chain uses TRBV24-1 with TRBJ1-5; D is possibly TRBD1 (5 bases). The CDR3 contains 16 residues. Per the germline V gene, CDR1 is KGHDR and CDR2 is SFDVKD. V lost 3 bases to trimming and J lost 0 bases, with 11 bases between them. This CDR3 reads CATSDGHPYSNQPQHF. The CDR3 DNA follows: TGTGCCACCAGTGATGGACACCCTTATAGCAATCAGCCCCAGCATTTT.

The genes are TRBV7-2 and TRBJ2-7, with D possibly TRBD2 on 5 matching bases. CDR1 SGHTA and CDR2 FQGNSA come from the germline V gene. V dropped 2 bases and J dropped 4 bases, with 12 bases sitting between them. CDR3 length: 14 amino acids. CDR3 loop: CASSLIAGMYEQYF. The CDR3 nucleotides are TGTGCCAGCAGCTTAATAGCCGGGATGTACGAGCAGTACTTC.

This clonotype was picked up a small number of times. The CDR3: CASSNGGNYGYTF. CDR3 coding DNA: TGTGCCAGCAGCAACGGGGGGAACTATGGCTACACCTTC. The rearrangement uses TRBV6-2 or TRBV6-3 and TRBJ1-2; TRBD1 is a possible D gene (5 bases). Germline V gene data show CDR1 as MNHEY and CDR2 as SVGEGT. Trimming removed 6 bases from V and 2 bases from J, with 10 bases in between. This CDR3 is 13 amino acids long.

A few counts support this clonotype. V and J are TRBV6-5 and TRBJ2-5, with 7 bases fitting TRBD2. V shed 0 bases and J 5 bases; nucleotides not matched to a gene: 6. CDR3 size: 15 residues. Germline CDR1 MNHEY, CDR2 SVGAGI. CDR3 sequence reads: CASSYSRGRWETQYF. CDR3 nucleotides: TGTGCCAGCAGTTACTCTCGCGGGAGATGGGAGACCCAGTACTTC.

V gene TRBV5-1 combines with J gene TRBJ2-7, with TRBD1 as a possible D gene (6 bases). Germline V gene sequence: CDR1 SGHRS, CDR2 YFSETQ. Trimming left V 10 bases short and J 1 base short, with 15 bases between. This CDR3 is built from 13 residues. In DNA form, the CDR3 reads TGCGCCTCCACCAAGGGGGTGTCCTACGAGCAGTACTTC. Protein product: CASTKGVSYEQYF.

There are a few counts of this clonotype. The rearrangement links TRBV2 to TRBJ2-2; no clear D gene. Germline lookup yields CDR1 SNHLY and CDR2 FYNNEI. There are 16 residues in the CDR3. The V gene lost 0 bases and the J gene lost 6 bases, with 14 bases spanning the gap. The DNA for the CDR3 is TGTGCCAGCAGTGAAGCTGCGGACCTAAGGGCCGGGGAGCTGTTTTTT. It codes for CASSEAADLRAGELFF. Looking up the rest from reference TRBV2 and TRBJ2-2 gives the full variable domain: EPEVTQTPSHQVTQMGQEVILRCVPISNHLYFYWYRQILGQKVEFLVSFYNNEISEKSEIFDDQFSVERPDGSNFTLKIRSTKLEDSAMYFCASSEAADLRAGELFFGEGSRLTVL.

This rearrangement joins TRBV19 to TRBJ2-5, with a weak D call TRBD1 (6 bases). CDR3 length equals 12 residues. Germline V gives CDR1 LNHDA, CDR2 SQIVND (reference sequence). V shed 5 bases and J shed 7 bases, with 11 bases lying between them. The DNA of the CDR3 is TGTGCCAGTAGTGCAGGGGCGCTGACCCAGTACTTC. Translation gives CASSAGALTQYF.

This rearrangement joins TRBV2 to TRBJ1-1, with D perhaps TRBD1 (6 bases). V lost 6 bases and J lost 1, with 18 bases in between. Germline CDR1 is SNHLY and CDR2 is FYNNEI. The length of the CDR3 is 16 residues. The CDR3 spells CASRDGGARPNTEAFF. CDR3 nucleotides: TGTGCCAGCAGAGACGGGGGGGCGCGTCCGAACACTGAAGCTTTCTTT.